The 14 T cell receptor beta chains below all came from one sample that was sequenced in a study of T cell repertoires in cytomegalovirus infection. Which antigens these TCRs recognize remains unknown. TCRdb ran MiXCR on the reads and lists one entry per CDR3 protein. This sample yields about 24,000 distinct CDR3 sequences, of which approximately 22% are seen a single time; over 80% belongs to the top ten. This material consisted of CD8+ T cells from cultured PBMCs, taken from culture after CMV antigen stimulation. These receptor sequences come from a human donor in good health (CMV status not recorded). Some clones in this sample may be carry-over from other donors' samples.

The CDR3 here is CASSGEDRREQYF. Here the CDR3 DNA reads TGTGCCAGCAGCGGAGAGGACAGGCGCGAGCAGTACTTC. The chain is built from TRBV11-2 and TRBJ2-7; TRBD1 matches at 7 bases. Germline V lookup: CDR1 SGHAT, CDR2 FQNNGV. The CDR3 has 13 amino acids. V gave up 5 bases and J gave up 6 bases; unmatched junction bases: 7. Using reference TRBV11-2 and TRBJ2-7 for the parts outside the CDR3, the full variable domain is EAGVAQSPRYKIIEKRQSVAFWCNPISGHATLYWYQQILGQGPKLLIQFQNNGVVDDSQLPKDRFSAERLKGVDSTLKIQPAKLEDSAVYLCASSGEDRREQYFGPGTRLTVT.

This clonotype was recorded many times. This rearrangement joins TRBV6-6 to TRBJ2-7; TRBD1 might be the D (5 bases). V shed 0 bases and J shed 1 base, with 13 bases lying between them. Germline-derived CDR1 and CDR2 are MNHNY and SVGAGI (reference sequence). The CDR3 runs 16 residues. Written as DNA, the CDR3 is TGTGCCAGCAGTTACTCGGCAGGGCTGCTTTCCTACGAGCAGTACTTC. Its protein product is CASSYSAGLLSYEQYF.

The chain couples TRBV6-1 to TRBJ2-1; D perhaps matches TRBD1 (5 bases). Germline assignment: CDR1 MNHNS and CDR2 SASEGT. The CDR3 runs to 16 residues. Trimming cost V 7 bases and J 3 bases, with 19 bases left between them. The CDR3 loop reads CASTPKGGRDYNEQFF. CDR3 nucleotides: TGTGCCAGCACCCCGAAGGGCGGCAGGGACTACAATGAGCAGTTCTTC.

This clonotype appeared a few times. The genes are TRBV7-9 and TRBJ2-7; D not certain. The germline gives CDR1 SEHNR, CDR2 FQNEAQ (reference sequence). V was cut by 5 bases and J by 4 bases, with 6 bases left in between. The CDR3 loop spans 11 amino acids. Written as DNA, the CDR3 is TGTGCCAGCAGCGATAAGTACGAGCAGTACTTC. Translation: CASSDKYEQYF.

The chain links TRBV5-6 to TRBJ2-5; 9 bases are a match to TRBD1. V gave up 4 bases and J gave up 2 bases; unmatched junction bases: 3. This CDR3 has 14 residues. Germline assignment: CDR1 SGHDT and CDR2 YYEEEE. The CDR3 DNA is TGTGCCAGCAGCCGGGGACAGGGACAAGAGACCCAGTACTTC. As protein: CASSRGQGQETQYF.

This clonotype has just a few counts. The CDR3 here is CASSYGLGRSETQYF. For the CDR3, the DNA is TGTGCCAGCAGTTACGGGCTTGGCAGAAGTGAGACCCAGTACTTC. The chain couples TRBV6-2 or TRBV6-3 to TRBJ2-5; D ambiguous. From germline, CDR1 is MNHEY and CDR2 SVGEGT. The CDR3 is 15 residues long. Deletions cut 2 bases from V and 5 bases from J, with 15 bases between.

The genes are TRBV6-6 and TRBJ2-1; TRBD2 is a possible D gene (6 bases). The CDR3 consists of 16 residues. Germline V gene sequence: CDR1 MNHNY, CDR2 SVGAGI (reference sequence). The ends were cut back, 0 bases at V and 4 bases at J, with 13 bases in the middle. CDR3 bases: TGTGCCAGCAGTTACTCGTTCGGGGGTACATACAATGAGCAGTTCTTC. It codes for CASSYSFGGTYNEQFF.

The chain uses TRBV7-3 and TRBJ2-1; TRBD2 matches at 10 bases. This CDR3 is 15 amino acids long. Germline V gene data show CDR1 as SGHTA and CDR2 as FQGTGA. Germline trimming cut 5 bases from V and 0 bases from J; bases unmatched to any gene: 1. The CDR3 DNA reads TGTGCCAGCAGCCCTAGCGGGAGCTCCTACAATGAGCAGTTCTTC. This encodes CASSPSGSSYNEQFF. Together with reference TRBV7-3 and TRBJ2-1, the CDR3 gives the full variable domain: GAGVSQTPSNKVTEKGKYVELRCDPISGHTALYWYRQSLGQGPEFLIYFQGTGAADDSGLPNDRFFAVRPEGSVSTLKIQRTERGDSAVYLCASSPSGSSYNEQFFGPGTRLTVL.

This clonotype was counted ten times or more. V is TRBV9 and J is TRBJ2-7; D tentatively reads TRBD1 or TRBD2 (5 bases each). The germline CDR1 and CDR2 sequences are SGDLS and YYNGEE. There are 16 residues in the CDR3. Trimming pared 0 bases from V and 0 bases from J, leaving 13 bases between. The CDR3 DNA follows: TGTGCCAGCAGCGTAGCTGATGGGGGAAGCTCCTACGAGCAGTACTTC. It codes for CASSVADGGSSYEQYF.

The chain links TRBV7-9 to TRBJ1-1, with 9 nucleotides matching TRBD1. CDR1 is SEHNR, CDR2 FQNEAQ, per germline (reference sequence). The CDR3 loop spans 14 amino acids. V lost 4 bases, J lost 4 bases, and 4 bases stayed unmatched. CDR3 nucleotide sequence: TGTGCCAGCAGCTATACAGGGGGCATCACTGAAGCTTTCTTT. Protein product: CASSYTGGITEAFF.

This clonotype was observed a handful of times. The chain employs TRBV6-2 or TRBV6-3 and TRBJ1-2; 8 bases map to TRBD1. This CDR3 has 16 amino acids. Germline trimming cut 2 bases from V and 4 bases from J; bases unmatched to any gene: 9. Germline-derived CDR1 and CDR2 are MNHEY and SVGEGT. The CDR3 nucleotides read TGTGCCAGCAGTTACGCCGGGACAGGAACACGCTATGGCTACACCTTC. This sequence encodes CASSYAGTGTRYGYTF.

This clonotype has more than one count but fewer than ten. This chain links TRBV12-3 or TRBV12-4 with TRBJ1-5; D unresolved. Trimming shortened V by 2 bases and J by 5 bases, and 10 bases separated the two germline ends. The CDR3 sequence is 14 residues long. This CDR3 is CASSLFEGYQPQHF. CDR3 coding DNA: TGTGCCAGCAGTTTATTCGAGGGTTATCAGCCCCAGCATTTT.

This clonotype came up a few times. V is TRBV19 and J is TRBJ2-7; possibly TRBD2 for D (6 bases). V dropped 1 base and J dropped 3 bases, with 13 bases sitting between them. Per germline, CDR1 LNHDA and CDR2 SQIVND (reference sequence). This CDR3 region has 15 residues. CDR3 in DNA: TGTGCCAGTAGTATAGGTGGAGGGAAGGACTACGAGCAGTACTTC. Protein sequence: CASSIGGGKDYEQYF. Full variable domain (rest looked up from reference TRBV19 and TRBJ2-7): DGGITQSPKYLFRKEGQNVTLSCEQNLNHDAMYWYRQDPGQGLRLIYYSQIVNDFQKGDIAEGYSVSREKKESFPLTVTSAQKNPTAFYLCASSIGGGKDYEQYFGPGTRLTVT.

There are many counts of this clonotype. This chain joins TRBV7-2 and TRBJ1-3, with D perhaps matching TRBD1 (5 bases). CDR3 length: 15 residues. Germline CDR1 and CDR2: SGHTA and FQGNSA. V dropped 4 bases and J dropped 0 bases, with 10 bases sitting between them. The CDR3 loop reads CASSWDSNSGNTIYF. The CDR3 nucleotides read TGTGCCAGCAGCTGGGACTCCAACTCTGGAAACACCATATATTTT.